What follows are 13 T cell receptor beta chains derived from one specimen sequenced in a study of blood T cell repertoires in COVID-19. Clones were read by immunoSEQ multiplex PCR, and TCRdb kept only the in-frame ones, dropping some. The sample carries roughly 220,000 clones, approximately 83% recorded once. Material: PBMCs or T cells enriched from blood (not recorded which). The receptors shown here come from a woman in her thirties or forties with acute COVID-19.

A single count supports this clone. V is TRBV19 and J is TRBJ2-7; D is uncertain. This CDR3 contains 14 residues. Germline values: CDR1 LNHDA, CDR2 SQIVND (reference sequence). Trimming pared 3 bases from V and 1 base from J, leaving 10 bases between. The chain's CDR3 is CASSIAAASYEQYF. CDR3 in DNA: TGTGCCAGTAGTATCGCGGCAGCTTCCTACGAGCAGTACTTC.

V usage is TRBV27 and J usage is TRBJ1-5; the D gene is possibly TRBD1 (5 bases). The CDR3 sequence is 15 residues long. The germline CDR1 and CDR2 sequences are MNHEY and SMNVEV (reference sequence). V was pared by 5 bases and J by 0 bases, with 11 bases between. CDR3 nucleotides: TGTGCCAGCAGTATTGACAGAGCTAGCAATCAGCCCCAGCATTTT. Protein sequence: CASSIDRASNQPQHF.

CDR3 coding DNA: TGCGCCAGCAGACCCGGGACTAGCGGGGAAGAGACCCAGTACTTC. Amino acid sequence: CASRPGTSGEETQYF. The chain uses TRBV5-1 and TRBJ2-5; 13 nucleotides match TRBD2. Germline loops: CDR1 SGHRS, CDR2 YFSETQ. The junction had 4 bases not matched to a gene; V was cut back by 5 bases and J by 3 bases. CDR3 length: 15 amino acids.

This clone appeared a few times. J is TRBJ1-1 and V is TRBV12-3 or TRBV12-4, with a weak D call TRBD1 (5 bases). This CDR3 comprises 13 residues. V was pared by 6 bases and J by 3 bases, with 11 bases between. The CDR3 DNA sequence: TGTGCCAGCAGCCTCAGGGTGGACACTGAAGCTTTCTTT. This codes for CASSLRVDTEAFF.

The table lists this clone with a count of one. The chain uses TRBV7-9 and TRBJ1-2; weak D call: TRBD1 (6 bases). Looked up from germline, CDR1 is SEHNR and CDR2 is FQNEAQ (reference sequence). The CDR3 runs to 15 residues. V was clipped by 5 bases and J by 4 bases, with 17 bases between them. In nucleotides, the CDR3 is TGTGCCAGCAGCCTACGAGGGGGTGAGGGCTATGGCTACACCTTC. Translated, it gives CASSLRGGEGYGYTF.

CDR3 sequence reads: CASSPRDRVTEAFF. The DNA for the CDR3 is TGTGCCAGTAGTCCTAGGGACAGAGTCACTGAAGCTTTCTTT. The chain carries TRBV19 and TRBJ1-1, with 7 bases matching TRBD1. CDR3 size: 14 residues. CDR1 is LNHDA, CDR2 SQIVND, per germline (reference sequence). V dropped 5 bases and J dropped 4; count of bases not matched to a gene: 7.

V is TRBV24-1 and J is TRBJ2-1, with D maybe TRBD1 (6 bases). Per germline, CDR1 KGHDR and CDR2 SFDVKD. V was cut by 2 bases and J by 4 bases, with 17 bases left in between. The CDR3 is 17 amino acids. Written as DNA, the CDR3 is TGTGCCACCAGTGATTCAAGGACAGAGAGTCTTTACAATGAGCAGTTCTTC. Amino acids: CATSDSRTESLYNEQFF.

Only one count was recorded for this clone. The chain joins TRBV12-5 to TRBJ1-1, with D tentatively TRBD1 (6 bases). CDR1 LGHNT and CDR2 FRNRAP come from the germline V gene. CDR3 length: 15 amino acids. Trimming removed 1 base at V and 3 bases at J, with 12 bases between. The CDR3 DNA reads TGTGCTAGTGGTTTGGCCAGGACAGACTACACTGAAGCTTTCTTT. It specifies CASGLARTDYTEAFF.

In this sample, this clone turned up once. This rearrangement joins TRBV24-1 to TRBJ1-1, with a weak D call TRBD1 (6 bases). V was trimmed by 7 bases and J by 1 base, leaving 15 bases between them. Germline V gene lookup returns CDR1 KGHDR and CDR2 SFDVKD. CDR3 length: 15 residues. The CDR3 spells CATSAGTTANTEAFF. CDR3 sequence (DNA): TGTGCCACCAGCGCCGGGACAACAGCGAACACTGAAGCTTTCTTT.

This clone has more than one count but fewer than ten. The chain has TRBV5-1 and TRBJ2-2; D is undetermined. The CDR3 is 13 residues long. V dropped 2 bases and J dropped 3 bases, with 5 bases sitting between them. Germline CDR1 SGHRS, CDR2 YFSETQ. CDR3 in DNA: TGCGCCAGCAGCTTCATAGACACCGGGGAGCTGTTTTTT. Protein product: CASSFIDTGELFF.

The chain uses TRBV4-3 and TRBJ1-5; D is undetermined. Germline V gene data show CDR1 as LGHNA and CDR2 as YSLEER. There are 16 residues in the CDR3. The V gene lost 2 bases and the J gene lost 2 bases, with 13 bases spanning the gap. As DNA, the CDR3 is TGCGCCAGCAGCCAATCTGTCTCCCGGGGCAATCAGCCCCAGCATTTT. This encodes CASSQSVSRGNQPQHF.

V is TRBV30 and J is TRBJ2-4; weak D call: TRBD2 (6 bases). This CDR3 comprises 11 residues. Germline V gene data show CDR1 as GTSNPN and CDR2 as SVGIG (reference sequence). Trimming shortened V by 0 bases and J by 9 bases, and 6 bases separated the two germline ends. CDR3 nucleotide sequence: TGTGCCTGGAGTGTGGGGGGCATTCAGTACTTC. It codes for CAWSVGGIQYF.

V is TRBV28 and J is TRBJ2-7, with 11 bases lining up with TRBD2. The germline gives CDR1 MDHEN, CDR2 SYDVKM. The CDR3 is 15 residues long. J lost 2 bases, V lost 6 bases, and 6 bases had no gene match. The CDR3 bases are TGTGCCAGCAGCCGCGGGACTAGCGGAACCTACGAGCAGTACTTC. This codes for CASSRGTSGTYEQYF.